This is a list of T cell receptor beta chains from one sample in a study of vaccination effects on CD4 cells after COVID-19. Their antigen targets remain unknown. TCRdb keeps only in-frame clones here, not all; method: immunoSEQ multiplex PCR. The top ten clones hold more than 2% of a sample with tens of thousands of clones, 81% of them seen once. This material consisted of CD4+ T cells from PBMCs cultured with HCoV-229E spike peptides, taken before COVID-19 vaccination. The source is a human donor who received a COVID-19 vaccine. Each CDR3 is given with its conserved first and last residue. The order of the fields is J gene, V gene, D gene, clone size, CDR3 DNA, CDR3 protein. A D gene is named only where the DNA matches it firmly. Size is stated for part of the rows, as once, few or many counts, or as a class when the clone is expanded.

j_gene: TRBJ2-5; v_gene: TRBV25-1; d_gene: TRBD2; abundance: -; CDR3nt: TGTGCCAGCAGTGAGTTACAGGGACTAGCGGCCCAAGAGACCCAGTACTTC; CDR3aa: CASSELQGLAAQETQYF
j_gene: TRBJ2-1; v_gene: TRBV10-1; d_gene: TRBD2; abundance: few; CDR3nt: TGCGCCAGCAGTAAAGCGGGGGGTCCAAGACACTACAATGAGCAGTTCTTC; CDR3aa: CASSKAGGPRHYNEQFF
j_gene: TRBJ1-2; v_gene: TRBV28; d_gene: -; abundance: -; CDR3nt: TGTGCCAGCAGTTTACTAAGGGGCCAGGGGAATGGCTACACCTTC; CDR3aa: CASSLLRGQGNGYTF
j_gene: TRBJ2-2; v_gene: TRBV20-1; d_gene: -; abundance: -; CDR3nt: TGCAGTGCCCTCGGGGTCGGGGAGCTGTTTTTT; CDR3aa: CSALGVGELFF
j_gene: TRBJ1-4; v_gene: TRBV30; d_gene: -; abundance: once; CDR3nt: TGTGCCTGGAGTGATGAGATCGGGGGGGGAGATGAAAAACTGTTTTTT; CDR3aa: CAWSDEIGGGDEKLFF
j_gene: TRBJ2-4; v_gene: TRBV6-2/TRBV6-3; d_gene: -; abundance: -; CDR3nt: TGTGCCAGCACCCCCGGCGGGTTGAGCAAAAACATTCAGTACTTC; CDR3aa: CASTPGGLSKNIQYF
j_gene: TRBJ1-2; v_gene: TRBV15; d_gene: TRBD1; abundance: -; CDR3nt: TGTGCCACCAGCCGACAGGGAGACGGCTACACCTTC; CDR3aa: CATSRQGDGYTF
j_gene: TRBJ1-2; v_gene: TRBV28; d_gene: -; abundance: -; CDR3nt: TGTGCCAGCAGTTTGGGGCCTCACTATGGCTACACCTTC; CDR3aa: CASSLGPHYGYTF
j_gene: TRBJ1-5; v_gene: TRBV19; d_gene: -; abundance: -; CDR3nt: TGTGCCACCGCGGTTCTCGCCAATCAGCCCCAGCATTTT; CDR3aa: CATAVLANQPQHF
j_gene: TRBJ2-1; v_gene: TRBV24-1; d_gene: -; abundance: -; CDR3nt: TGTGCCACCAGTGATTTGCGGGGCATAGGGGACAATGAGCAGTTCTTC; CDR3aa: CATSDLRGIGDNEQFF
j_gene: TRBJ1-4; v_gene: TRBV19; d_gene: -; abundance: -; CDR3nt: TGTGCCAGTAGTATGCGGCAGAATGAAAAACTGTTTTTT; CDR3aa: CASSMRQNEKLFF
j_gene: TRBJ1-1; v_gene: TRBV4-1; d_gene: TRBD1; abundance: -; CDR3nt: TGCGCCAGCAGGCGGACAGGGCAGAACACTGAAGCTTTCTTT; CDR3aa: CASRRTGQNTEAFF
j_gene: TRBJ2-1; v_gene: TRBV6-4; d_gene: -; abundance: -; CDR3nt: TGTGCCAGCAGACAAACAGGGTCCTCCTCCAATGAGCAGTTCTTC; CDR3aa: CASRQTGSSSNEQFF
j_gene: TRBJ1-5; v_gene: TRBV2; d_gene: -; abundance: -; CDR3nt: TGTGCCAGCAGTGCTAGCGGGGGCAATCAGCCCCAGCATTTT; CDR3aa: CASSASGGNQPQHF
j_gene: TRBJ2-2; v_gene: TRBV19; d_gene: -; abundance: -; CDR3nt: TGTGCCAGTAGTATTCCGCAGGGAACCGGGGAGCTGTTTTTT; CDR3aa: CASSIPQGTGELFF
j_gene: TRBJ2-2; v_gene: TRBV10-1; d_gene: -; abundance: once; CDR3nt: TGCGCCAGCAGTGAGTCGTTCGGGAAAAGGGCCGGGGAGCTGTTTTTT; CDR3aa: CASSESFGKRAGELFF
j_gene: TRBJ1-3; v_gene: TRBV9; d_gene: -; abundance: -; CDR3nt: TGTGCCAGCAGCGTAGTCCCAGGGTCTGGAAACACCATATATTTT; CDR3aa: CASSVVPGSGNTIYF
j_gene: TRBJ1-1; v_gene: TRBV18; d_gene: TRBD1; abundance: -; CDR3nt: TGTGCCAGCTCACCACAAGCCCCGGGGACAGAGGCTGAAGCTTTCTTT; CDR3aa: CASSPQAPGTEAEAFF
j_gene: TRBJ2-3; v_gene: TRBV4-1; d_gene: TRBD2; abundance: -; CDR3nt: TGCGCCAGCAGCCACGGACGGACTAGCGGGGGCCTTGTAACTACGCAGTATTTT; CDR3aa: CASSHGRTSGGLVTTQYF
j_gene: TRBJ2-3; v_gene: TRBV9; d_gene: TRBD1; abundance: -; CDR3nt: TGTGCCAGCAGCGTTGGGACAGCCAGCACAGATACGCAGTATTTT; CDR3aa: CASSVGTASTDTQYF
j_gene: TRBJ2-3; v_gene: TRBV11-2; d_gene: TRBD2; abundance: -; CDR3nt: TGTGCCAGCGTCACCCCTGCGGGGGGGCCTCCAGATACGCAGTATTTT; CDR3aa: CASVTPAGGPPDTQYF
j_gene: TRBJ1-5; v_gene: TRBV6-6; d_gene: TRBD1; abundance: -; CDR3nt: TGTGCCAGCAGGGACACAGGGGATAGCAATCAGCCCCAGCATTTT; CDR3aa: CASRDTGDSNQPQHF
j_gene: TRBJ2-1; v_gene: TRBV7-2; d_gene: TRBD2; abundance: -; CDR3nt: TGTGCCAGCAGCCCCCTGCCGGGGGGGGCCTACAATGAGCAGTTCTTC; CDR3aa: CASSPLPGGAYNEQFF
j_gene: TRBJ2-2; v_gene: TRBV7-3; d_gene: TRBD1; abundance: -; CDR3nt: TGTGCCAGCAGCTTACAGGGACAGGGTGGTGGACGGACCGGGGAGCTGTTTTTT; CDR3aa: CASSLQGQGGGRTGELFF
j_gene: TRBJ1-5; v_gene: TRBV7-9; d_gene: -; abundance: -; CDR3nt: TGTGCCAGCAGCTTAAGTAGCAATCAGCCCCAGCATTTT; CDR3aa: CASSLSSNQPQHF
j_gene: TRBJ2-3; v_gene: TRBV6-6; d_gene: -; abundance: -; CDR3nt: TGTGCCAGCAGAGCGCCGTCCAGAAGTAGCACAGATACGCAGTATTTT; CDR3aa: CASRAPSRSSTDTQYF
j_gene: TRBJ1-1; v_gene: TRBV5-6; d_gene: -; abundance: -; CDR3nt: TGTGCCAGCAGCTTGGAGAGAGGGAGGGCTGAAGCTTTCTTT; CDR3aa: CASSLERGRAEAFF
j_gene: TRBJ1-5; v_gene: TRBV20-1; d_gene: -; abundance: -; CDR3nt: TGCAGTGCGATGTCTGGAGGGCCCCAGCATTTT; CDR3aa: CSAMSGGPQHF
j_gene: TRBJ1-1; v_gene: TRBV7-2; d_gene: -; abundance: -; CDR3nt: TGTGCCAGCAGTTCCCACTTAGGGGGGAACACTGAAGCTTTCTTT; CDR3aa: CASSSHLGGNTEAFF
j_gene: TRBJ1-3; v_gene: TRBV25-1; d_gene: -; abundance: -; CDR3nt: TGTGCCAGCAGTGAATTCACTACTGGAAACACCATATATTTT; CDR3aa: CASSEFTTGNTIYF
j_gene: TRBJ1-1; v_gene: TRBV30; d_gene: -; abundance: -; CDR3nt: TGTGCCTGGAGACAGTTAATGAACACTGAAGCTTTCTTT; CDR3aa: CAWRQLMNTEAFF
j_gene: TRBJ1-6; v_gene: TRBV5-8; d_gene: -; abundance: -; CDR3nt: TGTGCCAGCAGCTTAACTAGGAGGTCCTATAATTCACCCCTCCACTTT; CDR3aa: CASSLTRRSYNSPLHF
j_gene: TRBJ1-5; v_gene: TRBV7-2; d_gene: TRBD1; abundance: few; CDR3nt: TGTGCCAGCAGCCCCAGGGGGGGGGCTACCAATCAGCCCCAGCATTTT; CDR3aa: CASSPRGGATNQPQHF
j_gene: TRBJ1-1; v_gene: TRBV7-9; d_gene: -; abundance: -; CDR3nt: TGTGCCAGCAGATCGGGCGATGGGGAAGCTTTCTTT; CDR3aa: CASRSGDGEAFF
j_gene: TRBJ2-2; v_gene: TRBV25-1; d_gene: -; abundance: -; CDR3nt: TGTGCCAGCAGTGTACAGCCGGACACCGGGGAGCTGTTTTTT; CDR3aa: CASSVQPDTGELFF
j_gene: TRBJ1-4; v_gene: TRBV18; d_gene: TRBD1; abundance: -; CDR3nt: TGTGCCAGCTCACCAGGGACAGGGACTAATGAAAAACTGTTTTTT; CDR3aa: CASSPGTGTNEKLFF
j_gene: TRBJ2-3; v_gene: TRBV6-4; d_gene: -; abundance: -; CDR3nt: TGTGCCAGCAGCTCGGGGGGCGGCACAGATACGCAGTATTTT; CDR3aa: CASSSGGGTDTQYF
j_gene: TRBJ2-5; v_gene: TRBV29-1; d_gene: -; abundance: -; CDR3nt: TGCAGCGTTGAACCTGTGACCCAGTACTTC; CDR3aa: CSVEPVTQYF
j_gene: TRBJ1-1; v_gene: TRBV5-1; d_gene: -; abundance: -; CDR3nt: TGCGCCAGCAGCTTGGAACCGCTGAACACTGAAGCTTTCTTT; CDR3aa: CASSLEPLNTEAFF
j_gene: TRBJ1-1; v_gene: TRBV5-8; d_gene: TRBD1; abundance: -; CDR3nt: TGTGCCAGCCCTAACGCCCCCGGACAGGAGAACACTGAAGCTTTCTTT; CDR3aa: CASPNAPGQENTEAFF
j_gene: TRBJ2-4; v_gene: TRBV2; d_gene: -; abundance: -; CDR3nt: TGTGCCAGCAGCCTCTCCTCGGCCAAAAACATTCAGTACTTC; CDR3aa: CASSLSSAKNIQYF
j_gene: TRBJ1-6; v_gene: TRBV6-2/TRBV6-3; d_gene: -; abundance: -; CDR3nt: TGTGCCAGCAGTTACGGGACCGGGTCACCCCTCCACTTT; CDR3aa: CASSYGTGSPLHF
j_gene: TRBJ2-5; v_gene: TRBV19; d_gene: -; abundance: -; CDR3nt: TGTGCCAGTAGCGCGGGCCTTCAAGAGACCCAGTACTTC; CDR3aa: CASSAGLQETQYF
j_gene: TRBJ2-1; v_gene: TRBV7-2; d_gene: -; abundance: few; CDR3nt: TGTGCCAGCAGCACCTTCCCGGGTTCCGTCTATGGTGAGCAGTTCTTC; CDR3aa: CASSTFPGSVYGEQFF
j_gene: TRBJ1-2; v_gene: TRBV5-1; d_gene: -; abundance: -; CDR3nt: TGCGCCAGCAGCTTAGACAGCAACTATGGCTACACCTTC; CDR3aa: CASSLDSNYGYTF
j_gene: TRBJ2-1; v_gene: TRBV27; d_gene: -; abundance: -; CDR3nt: TGTGCCAGCAGTGCACTGGAGGGCTACAATGAGCAGTTCTTC; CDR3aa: CASSALEGYNEQFF
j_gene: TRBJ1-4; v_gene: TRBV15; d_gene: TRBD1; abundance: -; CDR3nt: TGTGCCACCAGCAGAGATGGTAGCAGGGGGGATGAAAAACTGTTTTTT; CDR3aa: CATSRDGSRGDEKLFF
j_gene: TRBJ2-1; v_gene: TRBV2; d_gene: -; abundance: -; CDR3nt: TGTGCCAGCAGTGAAGGGGGGGTCTCTTACAATGAGCAGTTCTTC; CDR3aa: CASSEGGVSYNEQFF
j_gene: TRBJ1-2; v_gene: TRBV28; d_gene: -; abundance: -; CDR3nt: TGTGCCAGCAGTTTAGGGGACCTTAGGGGCGGCTACACCTTC; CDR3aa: CASSLGDLRGGYTF
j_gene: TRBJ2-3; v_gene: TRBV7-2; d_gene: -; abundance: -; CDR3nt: TGTGCCAGCAGCTTTAGTTATACGCAGTATTTT; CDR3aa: CASSFSYTQYF
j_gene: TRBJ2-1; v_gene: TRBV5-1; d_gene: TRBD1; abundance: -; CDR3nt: TGCGCCAGCAGCCGGGCCCCCCTTCGGGACAGGATCGGCAATGAGCAGTTCTTC; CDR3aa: CASSRAPLRDRIGNEQFF
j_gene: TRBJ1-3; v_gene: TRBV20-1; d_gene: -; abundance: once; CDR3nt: TGCAGTGCTACCCCTGGAAACACCATATATTTT; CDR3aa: CSATPGNTIYF